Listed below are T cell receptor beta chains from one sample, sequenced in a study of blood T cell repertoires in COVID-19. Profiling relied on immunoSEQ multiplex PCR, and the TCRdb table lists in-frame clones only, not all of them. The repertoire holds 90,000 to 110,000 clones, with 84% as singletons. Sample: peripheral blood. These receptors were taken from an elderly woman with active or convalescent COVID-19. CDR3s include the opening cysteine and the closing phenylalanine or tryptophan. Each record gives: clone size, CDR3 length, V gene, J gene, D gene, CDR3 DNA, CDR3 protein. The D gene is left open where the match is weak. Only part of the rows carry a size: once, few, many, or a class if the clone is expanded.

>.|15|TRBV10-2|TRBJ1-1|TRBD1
TGCGCCAGCAGTAAACCGGGACAGGGGATCGCTGAAGCTTTCTTT
CASSKPGQGIAEAFF
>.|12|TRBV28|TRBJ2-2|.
TGTGCCAGCAGGCGGGGCGCCGGGGAGCTGTTTTTT
CASRRGAGELFF
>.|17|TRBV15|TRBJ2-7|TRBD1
TGTGCCACCAGCAGAGAAATATTAGGACAGGGCTCCTACGAGCAGTACTTC
CATSREILGQGSYEQYF
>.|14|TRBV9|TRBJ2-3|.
TGTGCCAGCAGCGGGGATGGCGGGACAGATACGCAGTATTTT
CASSGDGGTDTQYF
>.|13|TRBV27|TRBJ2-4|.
TGTGCCAGCAAATTCAGGGCCAAAGACATTCAGTACTTC
CASKFRAKDIQYF
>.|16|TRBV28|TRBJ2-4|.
TGTGCCAGCAGTTTATACAGGGACATTGGATCAAACATTCAGTACTTC
CASSLYRDIGSNIQYF
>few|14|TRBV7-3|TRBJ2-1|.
TGTGCCAGCAGCTTAGGAGGTCGCGGGGTTGAGCAGTTCTTC
CASSLGGRGVEQFF
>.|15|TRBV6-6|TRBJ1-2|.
TGTGCCAGCAGGGATAGACAGGCGATACTCTATGGCTACACCTTC
CASRDRQAILYGYTF
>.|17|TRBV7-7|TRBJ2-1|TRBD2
TGTGCTAGCAGCTTAGTCTGGGGACTAGCGGGAGACAATGAGCAGTTCTTC
CASSLVWGLAGDNEQFF
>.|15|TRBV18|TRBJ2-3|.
TGTGCCAGCTCACCTCTTCCAGGGAGCACAGATACGCAGTATTTT
CASSPLPGSTDTQYF
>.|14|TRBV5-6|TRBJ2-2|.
TGTGCCAGCAGCTTAACAGCTAACACCGGGGAGCTGTTTTTT
CASSLTANTGELFF
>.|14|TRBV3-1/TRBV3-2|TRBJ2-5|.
TGTGCCAGCAGGCACCACAGGGCTCTAGAGACCCAGTACTTC
CASRHHRALETQYF
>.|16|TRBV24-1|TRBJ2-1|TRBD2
TGTGCCACCAGTGACGCTAGCGGCAACTCCTACAATGAGCAGTTCTTC
CATSDASGNSYNEQFF
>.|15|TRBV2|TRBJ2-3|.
TGTGCCAGCAGCGCCCAGGGACTTCCCACTGGTACGCAGTATTTT
CASSAQGLPTGTQYF
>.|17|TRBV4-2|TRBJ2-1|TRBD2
TGTGCCAGCAGCCAGGTGACTAGCGGAAGCTCCTACAATGAGCAGTTCTTC
CASSQVTSGSSYNEQFF
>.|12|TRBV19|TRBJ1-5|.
TGTGCCAGTAGTATCGGGGTGCAGCCCCAGCATTTT
CASSIGVQPQHF
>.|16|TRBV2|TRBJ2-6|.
TGTGCCAGCATTCTCGCGTCACTCTCTGGGGCCAACGTCCTGACTTTC
CASILASLSGANVLTF
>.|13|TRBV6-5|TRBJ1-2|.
TGTGCCAGCAGTTACACATGGAACTATGGCTACACCTTC
CASSYTWNYGYTF
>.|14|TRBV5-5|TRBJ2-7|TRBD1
TGTGCCAGCAGCACGGGACAGGGGGTCTACGAGCAGTACTTC
CASSTGQGVYEQYF
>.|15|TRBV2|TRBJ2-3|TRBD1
TGTGCCAGCAGTGCAGACAGGGCAAGCACAGATACGCAGTATTTT
CASSADRASTDTQYF
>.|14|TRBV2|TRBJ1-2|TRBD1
TGTGCCAGTACCGGGACAGGCGAAAACTATGGCTACACCTTC
CASTGTGENYGYTF
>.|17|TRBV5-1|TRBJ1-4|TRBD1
TGCGCCAGCAGCTACCGGACAGGGGGCGGCCCTGGGGAAAAACTGTTTTTT
CASSYRTGGGPGEKLFF
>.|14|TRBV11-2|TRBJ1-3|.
TGTGCCAGCAGCCGCAGGGTCCCTGGAAACACCATATATTTT
CASSRRVPGNTIYF
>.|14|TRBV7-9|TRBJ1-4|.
TGTGCCAGCAGCTCCAGGGGCCTTGATGAAAAACTGTTTTTT
CASSSRGLDEKLFF
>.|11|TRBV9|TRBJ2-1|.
TGTGCCAGCAGCGTAGGCGGAATTCAGTTCTTC
CASSVGGIQFF
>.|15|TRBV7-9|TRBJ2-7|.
TGTGCCAGCAGCTCGCGGGCAGGAGGGTCCTACGAGCAGTACTTC
CASSSRAGGSYEQYF
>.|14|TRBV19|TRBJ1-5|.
TGTGCCAGTAGTGGCCAGGGGCCCAATCAGCCCCAGCATTTT
CASSGQGPNQPQHF
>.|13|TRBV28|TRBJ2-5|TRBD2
TGTGCCAGCAAACTAGCGGGAGAAGGGACCCAGTACTTC
CASKLAGEGTQYF
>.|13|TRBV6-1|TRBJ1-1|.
TGTGCCAGCAGTGATGGCAAGAACACTGAAGCTTTCTTT
CASSDGKNTEAFF
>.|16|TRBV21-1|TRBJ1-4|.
TGTGCCAGCAGCCCACCTCTCCCGGGACAGGGAAAAAAGCTGTTTTTT
CASSPPLPGQGKKLFF
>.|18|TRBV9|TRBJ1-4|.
TGTGCCAGCAGCGACGGGTCCCTAACGTGGACTCGGAATGAAAAACTGTTTTTT
CASSDGSLTWTRNEKLFF
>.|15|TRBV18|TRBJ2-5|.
TGTGCCAGCTCACAAGTCGGGGGGCGCGAAGAGACCCAGTACTTC
CASSQVGGREETQYF
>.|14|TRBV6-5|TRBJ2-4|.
TGTGCCAGCACTCTCGGAGGAGGGCAAAACATTCAGTACTTC
CASTLGGGQNIQYF
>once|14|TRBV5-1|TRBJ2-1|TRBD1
TGCGCCAGCAGCCCGGGACAGGGAATGAATGAGCAGTTCTTC
CASSPGQGMNEQFF
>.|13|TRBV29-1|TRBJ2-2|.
TGCAGCGTTGTCGTAGGAGGCACCGGGGAGCTGTTTTTT
CSVVVGGTGELFF